This T cell receptor (beta chain) appears in the sequencing data of a study of cytomegalovirus exposure and HLA in healthy donors. A multiplex PCR was run with 60 Vbeta primers and 13 Jbeta primers. Produced via immunoSEQ multiplex PCR; TCRdb's table is partial and in-frame only. The repertoire holds 200,000 to 250,000 clones, with roughly 84% as singletons. General observations from the study: According to the study, roughly 160 TCR beta chains were cytomegalovirus-associated. Indistinguishable V segments such as TRBV6-2 and TRBV6-3 were excluded. Despite most TCR sequences being rare, some public TCRs occurred in many donors.

This CDR3 spans 13 amino acids. The ends were cut back, 2 bases at V and 1 base at J, with 7 bases in the middle. CDR1 is SGDLS, CDR2 YYNGEE, per germline. For this clone: Its matching antigen is unknown.

The sequenced sample consisted of PBMCs. The chain links TRBV9 to TRBJ2-7; D is undetermined. This clonotype was obtained from a boy between 2 and 10 years old in good health and CMV-seronegative. CDR3 loop: CASSVSSSYEQYF. In DNA form, the CDR3 reads TGTGCCAGCAGCGTCTCCTCTTCCTACGAGCAGTACTTC.